This T cell receptor (beta chain) was sequenced in a study of blood T cells in healthy people across ages. Notes on the study in general: The CMV status of each donor remained undetermined, and this could have confounded shifts in expanded clonotypes.

With each sample, at least 5.5 micrograms of total RNA were extracted. Using a J-beta primer mix together with a sample-barcoded 5' primer, a second PCR was run for roughly 6 to 11 cycles. TCRdb reprocessed the 5' RACE reads via MiXCR and lists one record per CDR3 protein. Seen here are approximately 1,700,000 distinct CDR3 sequences, 30% to 40% observed once, and the top ten hold more than 20%. V was pared by 2 bases and J by 8 bases, with 8 bases of the junction left unmatched. The CDR3 loop spans 15 amino acids. Per germline, CDR1 LGHNA and CDR2 YSLEER. Concerning this clonotype itself: Antigen specificity is unknown.

The chain links TRBV4-3 to TRBJ2-1; 8 bases match TRBD1. Sequenced input: blood. The source of this sequence is a human donor in good health. CDR3 sequence (DNA): TGCGCCAGCAGCCAATTTACAGGGGGTAACGATGAGCAGTTCTTC. Protein product: CASSQFTGGNDEQFF.